Listed here are 30 T cell receptor beta chains from one sample, sequenced in a study of OX40 agonist ivuxolimab in advanced cancers. Using immunoSEQ multiplex PCR, the repertoire was profiled, and TCRdb retains in-frame clones only, with some absent. The sample yields around 84,000 clones, about 84% seen once. Material: CD4+ or CD8+ T cells sorted from blood, obtained in a trial of the OX40 agonist ivuxolimab. These receptor sequences come from an adult with an advanced solid tumor such as melanoma, head and neck, liver or kidney cancer.

J is TRBJ2-1 and V is TRBV5-5; 7 nucleotides agree with TRBD1. Germline CDR1 SGHKS, CDR2 YYEKEE (reference sequence). This CDR3 is 14 amino acids long. V was clipped by 5 bases and J by 7 bases; unmatched bases: 9. The CDR3 loop is CASSHGTVGNEQFF. CDR3 sequence (DNA): TGTGCCAGCAGTCACGGGACAGTTGGGAATGAGCAGTTCTTC.

The V and J genes are TRBV2 and TRBJ1-4, with D possibly matching TRBD1 (5 bases). CDR3 length: 13 amino acids. Trimming stripped 7 bases from V and 8 bases from J, with 14 bases between. From germline, CDR1 is SNHLY and CDR2 FYNNEI. CDR3 loop: CASMRDSGEKLFF. CDR3 DNA sequence: TGTGCCAGCATGCGGGACTCTGGGGAAAAACTGTTTTTT.

This clone has a single count. The rearrangement links TRBV9 to TRBJ1-4; the D is unclear. CDR1 is SGDLS, CDR2 YYNGEE, per germline. The CDR3 spans 15 residues. The germline V and J ends were trimmed by 0 bases and 4 bases, with 10 bases remaining between them. CDR3 DNA: TGTGCCAGCAGCGTAGGGTACAGCTTTAATGAAAAACTGTTTTTT. The encoded protein is CASSVGYSFNEKLFF.

This chain connects TRBV28 to TRBJ2-7; TRBD1 might be the D (5 bases). From germline, CDR1 is MDHEN and CDR2 SYDVKM. This CDR3 comprises 16 residues. V was shortened by 1 base and J by 0 bases, with 13 bases between the two germline ends. CDR3 region: CASSLLDSSSSYEQYF. CDR3 bases: TGTGCCAGCAGTTTATTAGACAGCTCGTCCTCCTACGAGCAGTACTTC.

The CDR3 here is CASSLGGSPYQEQFF. The CDR3 nucleotides are TGTGCCAGCAGCTTAGGGGGCAGCCCATATCAGGAGCAGTTCTTC. The rearrangement links TRBV7-2 to TRBJ2-1; D perhaps matches TRBD1 (5 bases). Germline assignment: CDR1 SGHTA and CDR2 FQGNSA. The V gene lost 1 base and the J gene lost 10 bases, with 17 bases spanning the gap. The CDR3 has 15 residues.

This clone has just a few counts. The J gene is TRBJ1-2, the V gene TRBV6-5; D perhaps matches TRBD1 (5 bases). This CDR3 region has 14 residues. Trimming cost V 6 bases and J 0 bases, with 11 bases left between them. Germline V gene sequence: CDR1 MNHEY, CDR2 SVGAGI. The CDR3 sequence: CASRRDGANYGYTF. CDR3 sequence (DNA): TGTGCCAGCAGAAGGGACGGAGCTAACTATGGCTACACCTTC.

The V gene is TRBV7-9, the J gene TRBJ2-6; D not certain. Trimming took off 6 bases at V and 2 bases at J, with 8 bases between the two ends. Per the germline V gene, CDR1 is SEHNR and CDR2 is FQNEAQ (reference sequence). This CDR3 has 14 amino acids. CDR3 sequence reads: CASRRLAGANVLTF. Written as DNA, the CDR3 is TGTGCCAGCAGAAGGTTGGCTGGGGCCAACGTCCTGACTTTC.

CDR3 DNA: TGTGCCAGCAGCGTAAACCCCGGGGATGGCTACACCTTC. Encoded protein: CASSVNPGDGYTF. The chain couples TRBV9 to TRBJ1-2; D is unresolved. The CDR3 has 13 amino acids. V dropped 1 base and J dropped 6 bases, with 10 bases sitting between them. From germline, CDR1 is SGDLS and CDR2 YYNGEE.

The chain joins TRBV7-9 to TRBJ1-3; no clear D. The ends were cut back, 8 bases at V and 4 bases at J, with 15 bases in the middle. This CDR3 is 14 amino acids long. Germline V gene lookup returns CDR1 SEHNR and CDR2 FQNEAQ (reference sequence). DNA for the CDR3: TGTGCCAGCTTGGCCCCGGCCGCCGGAAACACCATATATTTT. Translated: CASLAPAAGNTIYF.

This clone appeared once. CDR3 in DNA: TGTGCCAGCAGCTCGACCGGGCTTGGGACCCAGTACTTC. Translated, it gives CASSSTGLGTQYF. The chain links TRBV7-3 to TRBJ2-5; D gene uncertain. Germline values: CDR1 SGHTA, CDR2 FQGTGA. Trimming removed 4 bases at V and 7 bases at J, with 13 bases between. The CDR3 has 13 residues.

The gene calls are TRBV6-5 and TRBJ1-2; D is uncertain. The CDR3 has 13 residues. V was trimmed by 2 bases and J by 6 bases, leaving 10 bases between them. The germline gives CDR1 MNHEY, CDR2 SVGAGI. CDR3 protein: CASSYGQANGYTF. The CDR3 coding sequence is TGTGCCAGCAGTTACGGGCAGGCGAATGGCTACACCTTC.

The chain uses TRBV19 and TRBJ1-2; 12 positions agree with TRBD1. After removal of 2 bases from V and 6 bases from J, the junction contained 4 bases not matched to a gene. The CDR3 extends over 15 amino acids. Germline CDR1 LNHDA, CDR2 SQIVND (reference sequence). In DNA form, the CDR3 reads TGTGCCAGTAGTATACAGGGACAGGGGGCGGATGGCTACACCTTC. Translated: CASSIQGQGADGYTF.

This chain links TRBV2 with TRBJ2-5, with a tentative D call TRBD2 (5 bases). The CDR3 sequence is 16 residues long. The V end was cut by 6 bases, the J end by 2 bases, with 19 bases between. Germline V gene sequence: CDR1 SNHLY, CDR2 FYNNEI. The chain's CDR3 is CASSPIGLPNQETQYF. CDR3 in DNA: TGTGCCAGCAGCCCGATTGGACTTCCTAATCAAGAGACCCAGTACTTC.

This rearrangement joins TRBV7-2 to TRBJ1-1; D perhaps matches TRBD1 (5 bases). The CDR3 runs to 15 residues. Trimming stripped 5 bases from V and 0 bases from J, with 13 bases between. Germline CDR1 and CDR2: SGHTA and FQGNSA. The CDR3, as DNA: TGTGCCAGCAGCCTATCGACAGTTATGAACACTGAAGCTTTCTTT. This translates into CASSLSTVMNTEAFF.

This clone was counted a single time. The rearrangement links TRBV29-1 to TRBJ2-1; D unresolved. V gave up 4 bases and J gave up 3 bases, with 10 bases separating them. The CDR3 has 13 amino acids. From germline, CDR1 is SQVTM and CDR2 ANQGSEA. CDR3 sequence: CSVVKTDYNEQFF. CDR3 DNA: TGCAGCGTTGTAAAGACTGACTACAATGAGCAGTTCTTC.

The chain employs TRBV7-2 and TRBJ2-3, with D perhaps matching TRBD2 (5 bases). Per germline, CDR1 SGHTA and CDR2 FQGNSA. The V end lost 5 bases, the J end lost 4 bases, and 10 bases lay between the germline ends. This CDR3 spans 13 amino acids. The CDR3 DNA sequence: TGTGCCAGCAGCACGGATAGCGCAGATACGCAGTATTTT. It encodes CASSTDSADTQYF.

The J gene is TRBJ2-5, the V gene TRBV5-5; 9 bases match TRBD1. CDR1 and CDR2 from the germline V gene are SGHKS and YYEKEE (reference sequence). This CDR3 contains 16 residues. J was trimmed by 4 bases and V by 3 bases; bases with no gene match: 10. CDR3 loop: CASSYGTGSNRETQYF. The CDR3 nucleotides are TGTGCCAGCAGCTACGGGACAGGGTCAAATCGAGAGACCCAGTACTTC.

V usage is TRBV15 and J usage is TRBJ2-7; 8 bases fit TRBD2. In germline, CDR1 is LNHNV, CDR2 YYDKDF (reference sequence). J lost 5 bases, V lost 0 bases, and 6 bases had no gene match. This CDR3 is 15 amino acids long. The CDR3 loop is CATSRDRGGTHEQYF. CDR3 coding DNA: TGTGCCACCAGCAGAGACCGGGGGGGGACTCACGAGCAGTACTTC.

The gene calls are TRBV20-1 and TRBJ2-5; D remains ambiguous. The CDR3 has 10 amino acids. Trimming cost V 3 bases and J 7 bases, with 6 bases left between them. The germline gives CDR1 DFQATT, CDR2 SNEGSKA (reference sequence). This CDR3 reads CSASSVTQYF. The DNA of the CDR3 is TGCAGTGCTAGTTCTGTGACCCAGTACTTC.

The rearrangement links TRBV7-8 to TRBJ1-2; TRBD1 matches 7 bases. The CDR3 spans 13 residues. CDR1 and CDR2 from the germline V gene are SGHVS and FQNEAQ. The J segment lost 2 bases and the V segment lost 5 bases, leaving 2 bases of the junction unmatched. The CDR3 coding sequence is TGTGCCAGCAGCCCGGACAGGAACTATGGCTACACCTTC. This translates into CASSPDRNYGYTF.

V usage is TRBV18 and J usage is TRBJ1-3, with D unresolved. The V end was cut by 0 bases, the J end by 0 bases, with 12 bases between. Germline V CDR1 and CDR2: KGHSH, LQKENI. The CDR3 totals 17 residues. The CDR3 region is CASSPPSLVSSGNTIYF. The CDR3 coding sequence is TGTGCCAGCTCACCACCATCCCTTGTAAGCTCTGGAAACACCATATATTTT.

The chain employs TRBV7-6 and TRBJ2-1, with 8 bases identical to TRBD1. Germline CDR1 and CDR2: SGHVS and FNYEAQ. This CDR3 is 14 amino acids long. V trimming: 5 bases; J trimming: 2 bases; junction bases outside the gene matches: 2. The CDR3 DNA reads as TGTGCCAGCAGCCGACAGGGGACCTACAATGAGCAGTTCTTC. Encoded protein: CASSRQGTYNEQFF.

This rearrangement joins TRBV28 to TRBJ1-5, with D perhaps TRBD1 (5 bases). CDR3 length: 13 residues. Germline V gene sequence: CDR1 MDHEN, CDR2 SYDVKM. The V gene lost 7 bases and the J gene lost 8 bases, with 15 bases spanning the gap. CDR3 sequence reads: CASIGGTVEPQHF. The CDR3 DNA is TGTGCCAGCATTGGAGGGACGGTTGAGCCCCAGCATTTT.

V usage is TRBV2 and J usage is TRBJ2-1, with TRBD1 as a possible D gene (6 bases). The CDR3 consists of 13 residues. Germline-derived CDR1 and CDR2 are SNHLY and FYNNEI. V gave up 6 bases and J gave up 5 bases, with 11 bases separating them. This CDR3 reads CASRRDIDNEQFF. DNA of the CDR3: TGTGCCAGCAGAAGGGACATTGACAATGAGCAGTTCTTC.

This chain connects TRBV7-2 to TRBJ2-2; D is possibly TRBD1 (6 bases). Trimming pared 3 bases from V and 0 bases from J, leaving 8 bases between. The CDR3 extends over 15 amino acids. The germline V gene has CDR1 SGHTA and CDR2 FQGNSA. CDR3 nucleotide sequence: TGTGCCAGCAGCTTCGGGACACCGAACACCGGGGAGCTGTTTTTT. Its translation is CASSFGTPNTGELFF.

In its sample, this clone was seen a few times. The V call is TRBV30, the J call TRBJ2-1; 7 bases fit TRBD2. This CDR3 is 14 amino acids long. Germline V lookup: CDR1 GTSNPN, CDR2 SVGIG (reference sequence). Written as DNA, the CDR3 is TGTGCTTACACGCGTAGCGGGCCCTACAATGAGCAGTTCTTC. This codes for CAYTRSGPYNEQFF.

J is TRBJ2-4 and V is TRBV10-3, with D possibly being TRBD1 (6 bases). Germline values: CDR1 ENHRY, CDR2 SYGVKD. CDR3 length: 13 amino acids. The V and J ends lost 6 bases and 6 bases respectively, with 12 bases between them. CDR3 bases: TGTGCCATCAGGGACAGCAGGGCAAACATTCAGTACTTC. Protein: CAIRDSRANIQYF.

The chain combines TRBV18 with TRBJ2-1; D could derive from TRBD1 or TRBD2 (5 bases each). The V gene's germline CDR1 is KGHSH and CDR2 LQKENI. The CDR3 totals 15 residues. V was trimmed by 1 base and J by 2 bases, leaving 9 bases between them. The CDR3 DNA is TGTGCCAGCTCACCACTGGGGGATCCCTACAATGAGCAGTTCTTC. Its protein product is CASSPLGDPYNEQFF.

This sequence joins TRBV28 and TRBJ1-2; maybe TRBD1 (5 bases). The V end was cut by 6 bases, the J end by 4 bases, with 12 bases between. The CDR3 has 13 residues. Per germline, CDR1 MDHEN and CDR2 SYDVKM. For the CDR3, the DNA is TGTGCCAGCAGAACTAGGGGAAGCTATGGCTACACCTTC. Translating gives CASRTRGSYGYTF.

This chain connects TRBV5-6 to TRBJ1-2; TRBD1 matches at 8 bases. The germline V gene encodes CDR1 SGHDT and CDR2 YYEEEE. Trimming cost V 1 base and J 1 base; bases outside gene matches: 3. The CDR3 has 15 amino acids. In DNA form, the CDR3 reads TGTGCCAGCAGCTTGTATGACAGGGGTAACTATGGCTACACCTTC. Amino acid sequence: CASSLYDRGNYGYTF.